The 17 T cell receptor beta chains in this list originate from one sample, sequenced in a study of blood T cell repertoires in COVID-19. Using immunoSEQ multiplex PCR, the repertoire was profiled, and TCRdb retains in-frame clones only, with some absent. The table lists approximately 180,000 clones, approximately 83% of them singletons. The sequenced sample was peripheral blood. The receptor source for this set is a human donor with active or convalescent COVID-19. The donor label of this sample is uncertain.

The V call is TRBV28, the J call TRBJ2-1; TRBD1 matches at 12 bases. V trimming: 5 bases; J trimming: 5 bases; junction bases outside the gene matches: 10. CDR1 and CDR2 from the germline V gene are MDHEN and SYDVKM. There are 17 residues in the CDR3. This CDR3 is CASSILAWDRGHNEQFF. The CDR3 DNA follows: TGTGCCAGCAGTATCCTCGCTTGGGACAGGGGGCACAATGAGCAGTTCTTC.

This clone was seen a handful of times. The junction departs from the called germline gene at one end, perhaps through a read error. The rearrangement links TRBV7-7 to TRBJ2-3; a possible D gene is TRBD2 (5 bases). CDR3 size: 13 residues. Per germline, CDR1 SSHAT and CDR2 FNYEAQ (reference sequence). CDR3 bases: TGTGCTAGCAGCACCAATGCGGGCGATACGCAGTATTTT. Its translation: CASSTNAGDTQYF.

This clone occurred a few times. The V call is TRBV7-2, the J call TRBJ1-6, with 10 bases lining up with TRBD1. The CDR3 sequence is 15 residues long. V lost 3 bases, J lost 8 bases, and 4 bases stayed unmatched. Germline V gene data show CDR1 as SGHTA and CDR2 as FQGNSA. The chain's CDR3 is CASSLETGGHSPLHF. CDR3 in DNA: TGTGCCAGCAGCTTGGAGACAGGGGGCCATTCACCCCTCCACTTT.

The rearrangement joins TRBV5-6 to TRBJ2-1; 7 positions match TRBD2. J gave up 0 bases and V 7 bases, and 10 bases lay outside the gene matches. Looked up from germline, CDR1 is SGHDT and CDR2 is YYEEEE. The CDR3 spans 16 residues. The CDR3 is CASDGPPGGSYNEQFF. In nucleotides, the CDR3 is TGTGCCAGCGACGGCCCCCCGGGGGGCTCCTACAATGAGCAGTTCTTC.

V and J are TRBV5-4 and TRBJ2-3, with 7 bases aligning to TRBD2. Germline assignment: CDR1 SGHNT and CDR2 YYREEE (reference sequence). J was trimmed by 0 bases and V by 4 bases; bases with no gene match: 2. The CDR3 is 14 amino acids. This chain's CDR3 is CASSRAGSTDTQYF. The CDR3 DNA sequence: TGTGCCAGCAGCCGAGCGGGAAGCACAGATACGCAGTATTTT.

This chain joins TRBV21-1 and TRBJ2-3; the table's D call TRBD1 went unverified against the DNA. TRBV21-1 is reported as a pseudogene. The CDR3 runs 16 residues. The CDR3 loop is CASSRNEEGGTDTQYF. The CDR3 nucleotides are TGTGCCAGCAGCAGGAATGAGGAAGGGGGCACAGATACGCAGTATTTT.

V is TRBV5-4 and J is TRBJ2-7; D is unresolved. V lost 0 bases and J 3 bases, leaving 10 bases between the germline ends. The CDR3 is made up of 14 amino acids. CDR1 is SGHNT and CDR2 is YYREEE in the germline V gene (reference sequence). The CDR3 here is CASSLDRLDYEQYF. CDR3 in DNA: TGTGCCAGCAGCTTGGACAGATTAGACTACGAGCAGTACTTC.

This clone was counted once. The chain employs TRBV30 and TRBJ2-7, with D perhaps TRBD2 (5 bases). The germline V gene encodes CDR1 GTSNPN and CDR2 SVGIG (reference sequence). This CDR3 region has 11 residues. V gave up 2 bases and J gave up 4 bases, with 6 bases separating them. The chain's CDR3 is CAWSRGYEQYF. The CDR3 DNA follows: TGTGCCTGGAGTAGAGGGTACGAGCAGTACTTC.

This chain joins TRBV19 and TRBJ2-1; the D gene is possibly TRBD2 (7 bases). The germline CDR1 and CDR2 sequences are LNHDA and SQIVND (reference sequence). Trimming cost V 6 bases and J 16 bases, with 19 bases left between them. This CDR3 has 12 amino acids. In DNA form, the CDR3 reads TGTGCCAGTAGCCACGAGGGGGGGGCGAAATTCTTC. Translation gives CASSHEGGAKFF. The variable domain in full, completed from reference TRBV19 and TRBJ2-1, reads DGGITQSPKYLFRKEGQNVTLSCEQNLNHDAMYWYRQDPGQGLRLIYYSQIVNDFQKGDIAEGYSVSREKKESFPLTVTSAQKNPTAFYLCASSHEGGAKFFGPGTRLTVL.

The chain uses TRBV5-1 and TRBJ2-7; a weak D match, TRBD2 (6 bases). The V gene lost 0 bases and the J gene lost 3 bases, with 10 bases spanning the gap. There are 14 residues in the CDR3. Germline lookup yields CDR1 SGHRS and CDR2 YFSETQ. This CDR3 is CASSLGAGFYEQYF. CDR3 coding DNA: TGCGCCAGCAGCTTGGGCGCGGGATTCTACGAGCAGTACTTC.

This chain uses TRBV6-4 with TRBJ1-2; no clear D. The V gene's germline CDR1 is MRHNA and CDR2 SNTAGT. The length of the CDR3 is 14 residues. Deletions cut 2 bases from V and 2 bases from J, with 9 bases between. The CDR3 DNA reads TGTGCCAGCAGTGACGGAGCTAAGAACTATGGCTACACCTTC. It encodes CASSDGAKNYGYTF.

This CDR3 reads CSVEVANGYTF. In DNA form, the CDR3 reads TGCAGCGTTGAGGTCGCGAATGGCTACACCTTC. V gene TRBV29-1 combines with J gene TRBJ1-2; D is unresolved. The CDR3 loop spans 11 amino acids. Germline V gene lookup returns CDR1 SQVTM and CDR2 ANQGSEA. With 3 bases removed from V and 6 bases from J, the gap between germline ends came to 8 bases.

V and J are TRBV29-1 and TRBJ2-7; D is perhaps TRBD2 (8 bases). Germline CDR1 reads SQVTM; CDR2 reads ANQGSEA. Trimming took 7 bases from V and 12 from J, leaving 28 bases between them. The CDR3 is 14 amino acids. The CDR3 DNA sequence: TGCAGCGCCCGGGACAGCAGACGGGAGGGGGCAGGGTACTTC. It encodes CSARDSRREGAGYF.

The rearrangement links TRBV30 to TRBJ1-6; tentatively, D is TRBD1 (6 bases). In germline, CDR1 is GTSNPN, CDR2 SVGIG (reference sequence). Trimming pared 1 base from V and 10 bases from J, leaving 11 bases between. This CDR3 has 13 residues. CDR3 DNA: TGTGCCTGGAGTGCAGGGGTTGGCTCACCCCTCCACTTT. Protein sequence: CAWSAGVGSPLHF.

The chain combines TRBV9 with TRBJ1-6, with a weak D call TRBD1 (6 bases). The germline V gene has CDR1 SGDLS and CDR2 YYNGEE. The CDR3 extends over 14 amino acids. V lost 2 bases and J lost 7, with 10 bases in between. CDR3 in DNA: TGTGCCAGCAGCGTCCAGGGGCGGAATTCACCCCTCCACTTT. Its protein product is CASSVQGRNSPLHF. Based on the CDR3 plus reference TRBV9 and TRBJ1-6, the full variable domain is DSGVTQTPKHLITATGQRVTLRCSPRSGDLSVYWYQQSLDQGLQFLIQYYNGEERAKGNILERFSAQQFPDLHSELNLSSLELGDSALYFCASSVQGRNSPLHFGNGTRLTVT.

CDR3 DNA: TGTGCCAGCAGCGCCGGGATGAACACTGAAGCTTTCTTT. It specifies CASSAGMNTEAFF. V gene TRBV9 combines with J gene TRBJ1-1; D remains ambiguous. The CDR3 loop spans 13 amino acids. CDR1 and CDR2 (germline): SGDLS, YYNGEE. The V end lost 3 bases, the J end lost 0 bases, and 6 bases lay between the germline ends.

The genes are TRBV28 and TRBJ1-5; 8 bases align to TRBD1. The CDR3 totals 15 residues. V shed 6 bases, J shed 6 bases, and the junction held 10 bases outside the gene matches. Germline V gene sequence: CDR1 MDHEN, CDR2 SYDVKM. CDR3 bases: TGTGCCAGCAGGCCGACAGGGGAGGAGAGTCAGCCCCAGCATTTT. Protein sequence: CASRPTGEESQPQHF.